The clone carrying this T cell receptor beta chain was detected many times. What it binds is unknown. This sample was included in a study of T cells in Graves' hyperthyroidism and ophthalmopathy. Whole-study context: Before any treatment, at initial diagnosis, peripheral blood was collected. Study-wide points: Ophthalmopathy and stable hyperthyroidism were told apart by a 13 V-J model. Ophthalmopathy prediction by the model preceded onset by a median about 6 months.

CDR3 length: 14 residues. V gave up 6 bases and J gave up 2 bases, with 11 bases separating them. Germline-derived CDR1 and CDR2 are DFQATT and SNEGSKA (reference sequence). TCR beta CDR3 region amplification was performed from RNA transcripts. TCR CDR3 underwent first-round RT-PCR with the HTBI primer set. TCRdb re-called the multiplex PCR reads through MiXCR, storing one row per CDR3 protein. The repertoire holds hundreds of thousands of distinct CDR3 sequences, with roughly a third as singletons. This TCR came from a woman aged 40 to 49 with Graves' hyperthyroidism. The sample was blood. The chain combines TRBV20-1 with TRBJ2-6; D ambiguous. CDR3 loop: CSAERQPGANVLTF. The CDR3 region has the DNA TGCAGTGCGGAACGACAACCTGGGGCCAACGTCCTGACTTTC.